Below are 9 T cell receptor beta chains sequenced from a single sample in a study of regulatory T cells in long-lasting Graves disease. This sample's time point: persistent/refractory GD, antithyroid drugs over 5 years with positive TRAb. RNA isolated from PBMCs was used to make the TCR library. Through Arm-PCR of CDR3 regions and iRepertoire HTBI primers, TCR beta libraries were built. TCRdb re-called the multiplex PCR reads with MiXCR, one entry per CDR3 protein. The table lists approximately 470,000 distinct CDR3 sequences, roughly 20% of them singletons. The sequencing used peripheral blood mononuclear cells (PBMCs), collected when the disease was refractory, from a patient treated with antithyroid drugs. Receptor source: a female donor with Graves disease.

This clonotype was seen at least ten times. The chain is built from TRBV6-1 and TRBJ2-7, with no clear D. CDR1 MNHNS and CDR2 SASEGT come from the germline V gene. V shed 0 bases and J shed 5 bases, with 5 bases lying between them. The CDR3 loop spans 12 amino acids. The CDR3 protein is CASSEAGNEQYF. The CDR3 DNA reads as TGTGCCAGCAGTGAAGCGGGGAACGAGCAGTACTTC.

This clonotype was picked up a small number of times. The rearrangement uses TRBV11-2 and TRBJ2-1; D possibly corresponds to TRBD1 (5 bases). CDR1 and CDR2 (germline): SGHAT, FQNNGV. V lost 2 bases, J lost 8 bases, and 22 bases lay in between. The CDR3 spans 17 residues. The CDR3 sequence: CASSLQGTMRFVDEQFF. The DNA of the CDR3 is TGTGCCAGCAGCTTACAGGGCACTATGAGATTTGTGGATGAGCAGTTCTTC.

This clonotype was observed a few times. The chain uses TRBV4-1 and TRBJ2-5; 13 bases agree with TRBD2. The V gene's germline CDR1 is MGHRA and CDR2 YSYEKL. The CDR3 runs to 19 residues. The J segment lost 1 base and the V segment lost 1 base, leaving 9 bases of the junction unmatched. CDR3 nucleotide sequence: TGCGCCAGCAGCCAAGTTATTATCGGGACTAGCGGGATCCAAGAGACCCAGTACTTC. Residues: CASSQVIIGTSGIQETQYF.

The V gene is TRBV20-1, the J gene TRBJ1-5; D may be TRBD1 (6 bases). The germline gives CDR1 DFQATT, CDR2 SNEGSKA (reference sequence). There are 15 residues in the CDR3. V was trimmed by 3 bases and J by 0 bases, leaving 12 bases between them. DNA of the CDR3: TGCAGTGCTAGGGAAGGACAGTATAGCAATCAGCCCCAGCATTTT. This gives the protein CSAREGQYSNQPQHF.

J is TRBJ1-6 and V is TRBV19, with TRBD1 matching 9 bases. The germline V gene encodes CDR1 LNHDA and CDR2 SQIVND (reference sequence). The length of the CDR3 is 14 residues. The junction had 9 bases not matched to a gene; V was cut back by 6 bases and J by 12 bases. DNA of the CDR3: TGTGCCAGTAGGGCCGGACAGGGGATAGAACCCCTCCACTTT. The encoded protein is CASRAGQGIEPLHF.

This clonotype was seen at least ten times. V is TRBV28 and J is TRBJ2-7; either TRBD1 or TRBD2 may supply D (5 bases each). The CDR3 is made up of 16 amino acids. The ends were cut back, 7 bases at V and 2 bases at J, with 21 bases in the middle. CDR1 is MDHEN and CDR2 is SYDVKM in the germline V gene. The CDR3 spells CASTGTEGPDPYEQYF. The DNA for the CDR3 is TGTGCCAGCACCGGTACTGAGGGACCCGACCCCTACGAGCAGTACTTC.

This clonotype was found many times. This chain connects TRBV27 to TRBJ2-7; TRBD2 aligns across 10 bases. This CDR3 contains 14 residues. J was trimmed by 3 bases and V by 7 bases; bases with no gene match: 6. Per the germline V gene, CDR1 is MNHEY and CDR2 is SMNVEV (reference sequence). The CDR3 DNA is TGTGCCAGCACCCCTAGCGGGAGTAACTACGAGCAGTACTTC. This translates into CASTPSGSNYEQYF.

This clonotype has just a few counts. The chain combines TRBV6-1 with TRBJ1-5, with 7 bases matching TRBD1. This CDR3 comprises 15 residues. Unmatched junction bases numbered 12, after V lost 6 bases and J lost 7 bases. Germline CDR1 and CDR2: MNHNS and SASEGT. The CDR3 region has the DNA TGTGCCAGCAGCCCAGACGGAGGGGGCCGGCAGCCCCAGCATTTT. Translation gives CASSPDGGGRQPQHF.

This clonotype came up many times. The rearrangement uses TRBV20-1 and TRBJ2-7, with no clear D. The CDR3 length is 14 residues. The germline V gene has CDR1 DFQATT and CDR2 SNEGSKA (reference sequence). The V end lost 3 bases, the J end lost 0 bases, and 12 bases lay between the germline ends. CDR3 DNA: TGCAGTGCTAGCGGGCAGGCCGCCTCCTACGAGCAGTACTTC. Amino acids: CSASGQAASYEQYF.